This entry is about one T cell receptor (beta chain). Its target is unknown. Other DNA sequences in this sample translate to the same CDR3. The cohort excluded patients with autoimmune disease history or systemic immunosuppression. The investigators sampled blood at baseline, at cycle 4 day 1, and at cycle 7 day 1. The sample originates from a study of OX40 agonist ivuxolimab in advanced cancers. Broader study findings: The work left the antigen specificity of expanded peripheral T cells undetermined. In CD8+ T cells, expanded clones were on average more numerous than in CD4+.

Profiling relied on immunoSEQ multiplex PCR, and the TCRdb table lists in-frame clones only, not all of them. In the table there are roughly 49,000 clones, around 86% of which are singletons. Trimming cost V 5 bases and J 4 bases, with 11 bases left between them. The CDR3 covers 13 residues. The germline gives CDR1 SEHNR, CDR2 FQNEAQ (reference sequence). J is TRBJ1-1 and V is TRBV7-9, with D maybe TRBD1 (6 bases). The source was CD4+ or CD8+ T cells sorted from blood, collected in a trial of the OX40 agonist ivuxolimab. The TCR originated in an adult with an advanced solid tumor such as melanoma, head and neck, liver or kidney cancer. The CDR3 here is CASSLGGGTEAFF. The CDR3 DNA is TGTGCCAGCAGCCTAGGGGGAGGCACTGAAGCTTTCTTT.